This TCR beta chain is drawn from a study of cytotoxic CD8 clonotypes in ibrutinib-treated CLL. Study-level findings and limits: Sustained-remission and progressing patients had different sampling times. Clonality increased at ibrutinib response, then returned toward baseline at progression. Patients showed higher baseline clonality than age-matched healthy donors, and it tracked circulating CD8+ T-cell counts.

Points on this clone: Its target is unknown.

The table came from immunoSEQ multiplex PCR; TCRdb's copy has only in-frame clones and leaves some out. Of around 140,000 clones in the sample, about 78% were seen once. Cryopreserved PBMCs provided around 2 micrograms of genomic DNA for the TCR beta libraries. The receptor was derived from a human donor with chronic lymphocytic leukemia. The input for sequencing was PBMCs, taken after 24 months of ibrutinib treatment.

The CDR3 DNA sequence: TGTGCCAGTAGTATAGGTGGCAGGCGCCGAACTAATGAAAAACTGTTTTTT. Its protein product is CASSIGGRRRTNEKLFF. The rearrangement links TRBV19 to TRBJ1-4; no clear D. Germline values: CDR1 LNHDA, CDR2 SQIVND (reference sequence). Trimming removed 1 base at V and 1 base at J, with 13 bases between. This CDR3 has 17 residues.